The TCR beta chain under discussion was sequenced for a study of PD-1 blockade in classical Hodgkin lymphoma. Every single patient, without exception, relapsed after autologous stem cell transplantation, and brentuximab vedotin exposure varied. Using immunoSEQ multiplex PCR, the repertoire was profiled, and TCRdb retains in-frame clones only, with some absent. The data contain 20,000 to 25,000 clones, roughly 72% of them singletons. CDR1 SGHVS and CDR2 FQNEAQ come from the germline V gene. The CDR3 runs to 19 residues. Trimming took off 3 bases at V and 0 bases at J, with 18 bases between the two ends.

Sequences were derived from peripheral blood mononuclear cells (PBMCs), sampled at baseline. The chain carries TRBV7-8 and TRBJ1-6; possible D gene TRBD1, 6 bases. This TCR derives from a human donor with classical Hodgkin lymphoma. Here the CDR3 DNA reads TGTGCCAGCAGCTTTCCCGTCAGGGGAAAAAGCTCCTATAATTCACCCCTCCACTTT. Its protein product is CASSFPVRGKSSYNSPLHF.